This T cell receptor beta chain came from a study of OX40 agonist ivuxolimab in advanced cancers. Blood sampling was done at baseline, cycle 4 day 1, and cycle 7 day 1. Study-wide results and caveats: Among the nonresponders, some also had low normalized T-cell clonal expansion. Determination of antigen specificity was not performed for the expanded peripheral T cells. At 0.1 to 3.0 mg/kg and by week 6, clonal expansion occurred in CD4+ and CD8+ blood T cells.

This clone was recorded once. The antigen is undetermined. The V and J ends lost 0 bases and 0 bases respectively, with 8 bases between them. The germline CDR1 and CDR2 sequences are SGHVS and FQNEAQ. CDR3 length: 15 residues. Sequencing used immunoSEQ multiplex PCR; TCRdb keeps in-frame clones, though not all of them. Of roughly 56,000 clones in the sample, roughly 89% are singletons; the top ten hold about 0.63%. The sample was CD4+ or CD8+ T cells sorted from blood, taken in a trial of the OX40 agonist ivuxolimab. The TCR sequence derives from an adult with an advanced solid tumor such as melanoma, head and neck, liver or kidney cancer. The chain recombines TRBV7-8 with TRBJ1-2, with unresolved D. The CDR3 sequence is CASSLATYANYGYTF. In DNA form, the CDR3 reads TGTGCCAGCAGCTTAGCGACTTATGCTAACTATGGCTACACCTTC.